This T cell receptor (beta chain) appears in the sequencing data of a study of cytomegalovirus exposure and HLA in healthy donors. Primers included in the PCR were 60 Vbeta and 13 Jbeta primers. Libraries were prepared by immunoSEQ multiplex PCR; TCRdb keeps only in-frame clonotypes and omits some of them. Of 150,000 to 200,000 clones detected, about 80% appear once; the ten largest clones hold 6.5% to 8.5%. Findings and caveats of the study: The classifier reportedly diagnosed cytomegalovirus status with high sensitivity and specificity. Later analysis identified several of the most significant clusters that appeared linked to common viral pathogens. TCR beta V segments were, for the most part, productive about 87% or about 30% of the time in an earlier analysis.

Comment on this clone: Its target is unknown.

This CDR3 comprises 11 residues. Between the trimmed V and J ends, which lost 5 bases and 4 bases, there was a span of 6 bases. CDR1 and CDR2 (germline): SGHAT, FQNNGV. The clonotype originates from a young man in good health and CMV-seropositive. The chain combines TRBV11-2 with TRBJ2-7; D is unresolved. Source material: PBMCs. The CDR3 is CASSPQYEQYF. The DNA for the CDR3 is TGTGCCAGCAGCCCCCAGTACGAGCAGTACTTC.